This TCR beta chain appears in the sequencing data of a study of OX40 agonist ivuxolimab in advanced cancers. Across the study: Patients in the trial were receiving intravenous ivuxolimab every 2 weeks, at doses of 0.01 to 10 mg/kg. Points from the study as a whole: Partial responders receiving 0.1-3.0 mg/kg showed among the lowest clonal expansion. CD4+ and CD8+ blood T cells expanded clonally by week 6 at 0.1 to 3.0 mg/kg.

The CDR3 length is 12 residues. In germline, CDR1 is SNHLY, CDR2 FYNNEI. V was trimmed by 5 bases and J by 8 bases, leaving 10 bases between them. About this clone itself: What it binds is unknown.

Samples of blood were obtained at baseline, on cycle 4 day 1, and on cycle 7 day 1. Sequencing used immunoSEQ multiplex PCR; TCRdb keeps in-frame clones, though not all of them. This table has about 68,000 clones, approximately 86% appearing once. The specimen was CD4+ or CD8+ T cells sorted from blood, collected in a trial of the OX40 agonist ivuxolimab. This rearrangement joins TRBV2 to TRBJ2-1, with D unresolved. This TCR was sampled from an adult with an advanced solid tumor such as melanoma, head and neck, liver or kidney cancer. This CDR3 reads CASSLGGHEQFF. CDR3 bases: TGTGCCAGCAGTTTGGGTGGTCATGAGCAGTTCTTC.